The text below deals with one T cell receptor beta chain. Its matching antigen is unknown. The authors reverse transcribed all of the isolated RNA, so sequencing captured expressed TCRB transcripts. Assay: immunoSEQ multiplex PCR; the TCRdb copy retains only in-frame clones and omits some. The repertoire holds 140,000 to 150,000 clones, with roughly 48% as singletons. The sample originates from a study of beta chain features in type 1 diabetes. Notes on the study in general: A potential PCR bias toward shorter templates would be equal in patient and control samples. Naive, central memory and Treg TCRB repertoires appeared more alike in patients than in healthy donors. Significant though moderate, a shortening of TCRB CDR3s appeared in all four CD4+ subsets of Type 1 diabetes patients.

The sequencing sample was made of Tregs from blood. The TCR comes from a young man in good health.

DNA of the CDR3: TGTGCCAGCAGAGGGCAGGGTGGATTAGAGCAGTACTTC. Protein: CASRGQGGLEQYF. This chain links TRBV7-2 with TRBJ2-7, with D possibly matching TRBD1 (5 bases). This CDR3 has 13 residues. Germline lookup yields CDR1 SGHTA and CDR2 FQGNSA. V gave up 6 bases and J gave up 7 bases, with 16 bases separating them.